This T cell receptor (beta chain) was recorded in a study of radiotherapy plus CTLA-4 blockade in lung cancer (dated by TCRdb to 2016 to 2018). At the level of the whole study: Objective responses were observed in around 20% of enrolled patients, and disease control was achieved in about 32%. Here is what the overall study found, with its caveats: TCR clones derived from tumors expanded in peripheral blood after treatment with radiotherapy and ipilimumab. Early dynamic changes in blood T cell clones, together with increased serum interferon-beta after radiation, were reported as the strongest predictors of response.

Focal radiation therapy combined with CTLA-4 blockade (ipilimumab) was tested in patients with chemo-refractory metastatic non-small-cell lung cancer. On this clone: The specificity of this receptor is unknown. One base away there is no much larger clone; base qualities are not given.

Library prep was done by the immunoSEQ multiplex PCR assay. Sourced from immuneACCESS, this table was stored by TCRdb with only in-frame sequences that have V and J called. A share of the clones is absent; for the studies checked, an unresolved V gene accounts for under half, and the remainder has no known explanation. Within this sample are over 100,000 clones, with around 84% of them counted one time only. 2.5% to 3.5% of the sample goes to the ten largest clones. The TCR sequence derives from a human donor with non-small cell lung cancer that progressed on radiotherapy plus ipilimumab. Some clones in this sample may be carry-over from other donors' samples. The sequences come from peripheral blood, collected from a patient treated with radiotherapy plus ipilimumab.

The CDR3 corresponds to CASRRSVYGYTF. The base sequence is TGTGCCAGCCGGCGGTCAGTCTATGGCTACACCTTC. Rearrangement joined TRBV2 to TRBJ1-2; there is no confident call for the D gene. V is shortened by 8 bases, J by 4 bases, and the region joining them spans 11 bases. The CDR3 runs 12 amino acids, cysteine and phenylalanine included. CDR3 DNA only is kept here, 36 bases in frame from base 1. The germline V gene yields SNHLY for CDR1 and FYNNEI for CDR2.